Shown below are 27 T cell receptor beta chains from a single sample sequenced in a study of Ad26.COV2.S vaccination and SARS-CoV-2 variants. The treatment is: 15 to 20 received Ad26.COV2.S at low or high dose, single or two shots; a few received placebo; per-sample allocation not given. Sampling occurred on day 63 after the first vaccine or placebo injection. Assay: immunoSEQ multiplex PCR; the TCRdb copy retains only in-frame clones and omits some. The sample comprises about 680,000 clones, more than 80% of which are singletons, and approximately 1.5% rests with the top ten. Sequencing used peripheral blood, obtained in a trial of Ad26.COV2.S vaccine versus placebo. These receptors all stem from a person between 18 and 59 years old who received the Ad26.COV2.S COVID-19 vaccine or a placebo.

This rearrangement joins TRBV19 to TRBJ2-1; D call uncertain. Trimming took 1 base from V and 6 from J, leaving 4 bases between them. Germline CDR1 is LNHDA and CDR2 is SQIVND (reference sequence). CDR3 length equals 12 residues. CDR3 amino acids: CASSIVSNEQFF. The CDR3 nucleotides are TGTGCCAGTAGTATAGTCAGCAATGAGCAGTTCTTC.

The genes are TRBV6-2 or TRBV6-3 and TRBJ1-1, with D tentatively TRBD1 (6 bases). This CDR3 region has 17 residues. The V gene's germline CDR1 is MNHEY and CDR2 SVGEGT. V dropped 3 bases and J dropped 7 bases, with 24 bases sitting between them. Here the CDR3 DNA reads TGTGCCAGCAGTTATAGGGGGAGACAGGCGGGTGTCGATGAAGCTTTCTTT. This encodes CASSYRGRQAGVDEAFF.

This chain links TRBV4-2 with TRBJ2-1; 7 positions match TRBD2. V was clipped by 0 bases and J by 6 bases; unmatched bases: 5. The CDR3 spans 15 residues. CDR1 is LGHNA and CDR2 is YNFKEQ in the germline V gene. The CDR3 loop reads CASSQEGTTRNEQFF. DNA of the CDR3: TGTGCCAGCAGCCAAGAAGGGACTACCCGCAATGAGCAGTTCTTC.

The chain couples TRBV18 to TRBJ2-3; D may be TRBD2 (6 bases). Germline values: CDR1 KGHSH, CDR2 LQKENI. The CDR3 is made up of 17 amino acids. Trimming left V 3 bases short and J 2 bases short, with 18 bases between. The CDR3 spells CASSPLGRSYATDTQYF. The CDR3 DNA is TGTGCCAGCTCACCCTTGGGGAGGTCCTATGCCACAGATACGCAGTATTTT.

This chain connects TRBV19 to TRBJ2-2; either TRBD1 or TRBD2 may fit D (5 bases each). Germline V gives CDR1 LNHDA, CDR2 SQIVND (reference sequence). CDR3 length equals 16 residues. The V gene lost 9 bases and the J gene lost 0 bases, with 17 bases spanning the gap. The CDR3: CASMSVLGANTGELFF. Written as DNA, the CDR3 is TGTGCCAGCATGTCAGTCCTGGGGGCGAACACCGGGGAGCTGTTTTTT.

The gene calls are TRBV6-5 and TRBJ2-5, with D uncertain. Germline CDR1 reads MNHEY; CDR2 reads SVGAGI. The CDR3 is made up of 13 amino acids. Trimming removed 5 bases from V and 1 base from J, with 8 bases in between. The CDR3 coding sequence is TGTGCCAGCAGTATAGGGCCCCAAGAGACCCAGTACTTC. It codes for CASSIGPQETQYF.

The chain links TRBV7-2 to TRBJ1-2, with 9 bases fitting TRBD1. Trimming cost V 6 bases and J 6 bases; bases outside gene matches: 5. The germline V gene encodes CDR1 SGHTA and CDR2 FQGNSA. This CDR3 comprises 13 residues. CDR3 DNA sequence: TGTGCCAGCAGACTGGGACAGGGACATGGCTACACCTTC. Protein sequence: CASRLGQGHGYTF.

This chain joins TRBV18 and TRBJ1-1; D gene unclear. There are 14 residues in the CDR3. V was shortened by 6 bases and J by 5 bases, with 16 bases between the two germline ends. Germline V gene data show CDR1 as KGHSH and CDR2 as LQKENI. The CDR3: CASSGGPQGTEAFF. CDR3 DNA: TGTGCCAGCTCCGGCGGCCCCCAAGGGACTGAAGCTTTCTTT.

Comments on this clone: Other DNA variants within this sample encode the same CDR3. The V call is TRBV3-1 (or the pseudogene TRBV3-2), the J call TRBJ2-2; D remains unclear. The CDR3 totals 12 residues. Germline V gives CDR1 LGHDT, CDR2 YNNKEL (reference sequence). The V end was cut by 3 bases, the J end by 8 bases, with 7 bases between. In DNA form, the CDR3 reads TGTGCCAGCAGCCAGGTGGCGGGGGAGCTGTTTTTT. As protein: CASSQVAGELFF.

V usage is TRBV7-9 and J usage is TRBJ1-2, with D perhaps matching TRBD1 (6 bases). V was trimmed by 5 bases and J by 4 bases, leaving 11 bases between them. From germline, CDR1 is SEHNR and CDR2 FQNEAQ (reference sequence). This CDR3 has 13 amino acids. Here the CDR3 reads CASSIAQGYGYTF. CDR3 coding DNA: TGTGCCAGCAGCATCGCACAGGGCTATGGCTACACCTTC.

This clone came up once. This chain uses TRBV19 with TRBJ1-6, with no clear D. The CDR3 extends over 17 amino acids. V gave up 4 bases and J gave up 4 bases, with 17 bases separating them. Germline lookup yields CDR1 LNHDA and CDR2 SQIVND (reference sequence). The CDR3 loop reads CASSTTTPGLYNSPLHF. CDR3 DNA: TGTGCCAGTAGTACAACGACACCCGGTCTGTATAATTCACCCCTCCACTTT.

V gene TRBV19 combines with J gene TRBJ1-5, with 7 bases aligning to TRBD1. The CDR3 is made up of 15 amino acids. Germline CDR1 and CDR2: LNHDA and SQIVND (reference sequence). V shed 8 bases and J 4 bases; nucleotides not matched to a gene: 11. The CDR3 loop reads CASVRQGGTNQPQHF. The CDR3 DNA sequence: TGTGCCAGTGTGCGACAGGGAGGGACAAATCAGCCCCAGCATTTT.

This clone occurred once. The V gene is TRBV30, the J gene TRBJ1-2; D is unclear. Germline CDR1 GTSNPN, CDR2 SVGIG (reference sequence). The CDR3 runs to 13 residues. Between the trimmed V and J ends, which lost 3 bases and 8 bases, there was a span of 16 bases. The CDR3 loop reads CAWSPSRASGYTF. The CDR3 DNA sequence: TGTGCCTGGAGCCCCAGCCGGGCGTCGGGCTACACCTTC.

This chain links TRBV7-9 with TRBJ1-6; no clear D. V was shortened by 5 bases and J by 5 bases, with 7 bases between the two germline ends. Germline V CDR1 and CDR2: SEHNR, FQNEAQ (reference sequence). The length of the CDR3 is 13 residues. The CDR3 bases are TGTGCCAGCAGCCCTCTCGATAATTCACCCCTCCACTTT. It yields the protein CASSPLDNSPLHF.

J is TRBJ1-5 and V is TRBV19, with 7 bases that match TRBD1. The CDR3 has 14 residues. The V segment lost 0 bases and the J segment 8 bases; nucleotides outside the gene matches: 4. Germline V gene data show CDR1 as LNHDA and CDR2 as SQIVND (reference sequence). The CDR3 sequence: CASSIERQGKPQHF. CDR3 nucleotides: TGTGCCAGTAGTATAGAACGACAGGGCAAGCCCCAGCATTTT.

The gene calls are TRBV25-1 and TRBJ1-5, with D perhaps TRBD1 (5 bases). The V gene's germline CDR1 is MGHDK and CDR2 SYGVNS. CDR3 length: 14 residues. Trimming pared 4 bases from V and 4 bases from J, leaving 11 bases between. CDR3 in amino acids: CASSGAGGNQPQHF. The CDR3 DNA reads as TGTGCCAGCAGTGGAGCTGGGGGGAATCAGCCCCAGCATTTT.

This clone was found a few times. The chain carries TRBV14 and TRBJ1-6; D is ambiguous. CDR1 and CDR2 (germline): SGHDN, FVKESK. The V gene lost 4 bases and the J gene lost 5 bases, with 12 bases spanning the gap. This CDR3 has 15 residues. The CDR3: CASSRGGWDNSPLHF. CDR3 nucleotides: TGTGCCAGCAGCCGAGGCGGGTGGGATAATTCACCCCTCCACTTT.

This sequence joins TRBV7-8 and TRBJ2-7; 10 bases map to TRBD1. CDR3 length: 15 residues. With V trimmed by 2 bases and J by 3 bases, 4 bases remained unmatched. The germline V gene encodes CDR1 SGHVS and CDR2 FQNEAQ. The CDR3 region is CASSLPGTGVYEQYF. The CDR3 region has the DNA TGTGCCAGCAGCTTACCCGGGACAGGGGTCTACGAGCAGTACTTC.

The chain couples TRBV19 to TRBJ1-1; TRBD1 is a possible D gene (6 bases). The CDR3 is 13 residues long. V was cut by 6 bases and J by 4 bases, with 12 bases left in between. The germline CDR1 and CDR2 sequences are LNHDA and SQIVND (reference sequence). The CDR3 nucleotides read TGTGCCAGTAGAAGCCGGGGGGCCACTGAAGCTTTCTTT. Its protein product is CASRSRGATEAFF.

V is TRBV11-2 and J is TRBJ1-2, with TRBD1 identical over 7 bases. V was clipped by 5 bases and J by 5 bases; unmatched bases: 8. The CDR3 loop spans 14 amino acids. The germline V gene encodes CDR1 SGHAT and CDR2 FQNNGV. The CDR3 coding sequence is TGTGCCAGCAGCCCGGGACAGACCTCATATGGCTACACCTTC. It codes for CASSPGQTSYGYTF.

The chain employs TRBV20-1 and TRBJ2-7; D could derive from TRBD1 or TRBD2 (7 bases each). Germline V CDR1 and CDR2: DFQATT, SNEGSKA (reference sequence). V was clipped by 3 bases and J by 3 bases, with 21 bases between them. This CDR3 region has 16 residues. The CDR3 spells CSASSGQTGRVYEQYF. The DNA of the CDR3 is TGCAGTGCTAGTTCAGGGCAGACAGGGAGGGTCTACGAGCAGTACTTC.

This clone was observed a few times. CDR3 nucleotide sequence: TGTGCCAGCAGGGCCGACAGGGGTTACTATGGCTACACCTTC. Encoded protein: CASRADRGYYGYTF. The chain combines TRBV6-5 with TRBJ1-2; 8 nucleotides agree with TRBD1. This CDR3 has 14 amino acids. CDR1 MNHEY and CDR2 SVGAGI come from the germline V gene. The V and J ends lost 6 bases and 3 bases, in that order; junction bases with no gene match: 6.

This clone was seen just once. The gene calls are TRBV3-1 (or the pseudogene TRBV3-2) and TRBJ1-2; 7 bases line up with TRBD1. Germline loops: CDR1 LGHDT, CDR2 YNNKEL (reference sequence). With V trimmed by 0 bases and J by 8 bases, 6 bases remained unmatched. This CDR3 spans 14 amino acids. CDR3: CASSQDDRVRGYTF. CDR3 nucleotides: TGTGCCAGCAGCCAAGACGACAGGGTGAGGGGCTACACCTTC.

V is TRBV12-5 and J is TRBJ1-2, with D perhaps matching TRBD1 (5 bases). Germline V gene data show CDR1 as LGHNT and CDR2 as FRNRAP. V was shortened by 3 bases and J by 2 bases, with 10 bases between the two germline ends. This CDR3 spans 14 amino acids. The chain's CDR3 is CASGFSDRNYGYTF. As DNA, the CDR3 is TGTGCTAGTGGTTTCAGCGACAGAAACTATGGCTACACCTTC.

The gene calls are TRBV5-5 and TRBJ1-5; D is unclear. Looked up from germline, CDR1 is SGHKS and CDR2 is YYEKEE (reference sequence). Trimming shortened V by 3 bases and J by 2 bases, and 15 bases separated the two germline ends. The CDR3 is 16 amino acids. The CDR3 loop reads CASSSDPYGGNQPQHF. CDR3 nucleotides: TGTGCCAGCAGCTCGGATCCGTATGGGGGCAATCAGCCCCAGCATTTT.

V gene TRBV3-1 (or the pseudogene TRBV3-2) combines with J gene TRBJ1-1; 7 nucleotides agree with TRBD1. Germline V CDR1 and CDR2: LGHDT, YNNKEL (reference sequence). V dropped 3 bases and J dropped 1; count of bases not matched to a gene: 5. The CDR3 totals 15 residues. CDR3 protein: CASSHAGQANTEAFF. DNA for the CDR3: TGTGCCAGCAGCCATGCTGGACAGGCGAACACTGAAGCTTTCTTT.

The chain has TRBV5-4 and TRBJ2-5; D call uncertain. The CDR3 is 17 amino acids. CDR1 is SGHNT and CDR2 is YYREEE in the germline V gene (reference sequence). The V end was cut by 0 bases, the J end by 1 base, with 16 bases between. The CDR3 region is CASSLDPSGRTQETQYF. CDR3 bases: TGTGCCAGCAGCTTGGACCCGAGTGGTAGGACCCAAGAGACCCAGTACTTC.